The 15 T cell receptor beta chains below were found in one sample sequenced in a study of T-cell memory formation after mild COVID-19. TCRdb re-called the 5' RACE reads with MiXCR, one entry per CDR3 protein. The table records around 110,000 distinct CDR3 sequences, approximately 15% of them present only once. Input material: PBMCs or a T cell subset sorted from them (not recorded which). The receptors originated from a man between 18 and 29 years old who had mild COVID-19 (a few samples of this study predate the infection). Cell type and time point are not known.

The V gene is TRBV6-6, the J gene TRBJ1-2; D is uncertain. Germline-derived CDR1 and CDR2 are MNHNY and SVGAGI (reference sequence). The CDR3 contains 17 residues. The ends were cut back, 3 bases at V and 0 bases at J, with 17 bases in the middle. CDR3 sequence reads: CASSYLTDDTTNYGYTF. The CDR3 nucleotides are TGTGCCAGCAGTTATCTAACAGACGACACCACTAACTATGGCTACACCTTC.

This clonotype turned up a few times. CDR3 region: CAIMDTHNEQFF. CDR3 in DNA: TGTGCCATCATGGACACGCACAATGAGCAGTTCTTC. The chain joins TRBV10-3 to TRBJ2-1; TRBD1 is a possible D gene (5 bases). Trimming removed 7 bases at V and 5 bases at J, with 9 bases between. Germline-derived CDR1 and CDR2 are ENHRY and SYGVKD. This CDR3 has 12 amino acids.

This clonotype was detected a few times. V is TRBV2 and J is TRBJ1-1; the D gene is possibly TRBD1 (5 bases). The V end lost 6 bases, the J end lost 1 base, and 15 bases lay between the germline ends. The CDR3 is made up of 15 amino acids. CDR1 is SNHLY, CDR2 FYNNEI, per germline. In DNA form, the CDR3 reads TGTGCCAGCAGGGGGGTTGGGACTGAGAACACTGAAGCTTTCTTT. It yields the protein CASRGVGTENTEAFF. The variable domain in full, completed from reference TRBV2 and TRBJ1-1, reads EPEVTQTPSHQVTQMGQEVILRCVPISNHLYFYWYRQILGQKVEFLVSFYNNEISEKSEIFDDQFSVERPDGSNFTLKIRSTKLEDSAMYFCASRGVGTENTEAFFGQGTRLTVV.

The chain joins TRBV4-1 to TRBJ2-3, with TRBD1 matching over 10 bases. The CDR3 runs 15 residues. With V trimmed by 2 bases and J by 6 bases, 5 bases remained unmatched. CDR1 MGHRA and CDR2 YSYEKL come from the germline V gene. The CDR3 region has the DNA TGCGCCAGCAGCCAAAGGGACAGGGGTATGGATACGCAGTATTTT. Its translation is CASSQRDRGMDTQYF.

There are many counts of this clonotype. The chain combines TRBV7-8 with TRBJ2-1; 7 positions match TRBD1. This CDR3 has 14 residues. V lost 4 bases to trimming and J lost 6 bases; unmatched junction nucleotides: 6. Germline assignment: CDR1 SGHVS and CDR2 FQNEAQ. In DNA form, the CDR3 reads TGTGCCAGCAGCTCTAGGACAGGATTCAATGAGCAGTTCTTC. Protein sequence: CASSSRTGFNEQFF. The whole variable domain, filled in from reference TRBV7-8 and TRBJ2-1, reads GAGVSQSPRYKVAKRGQDVALRCDPISGHVSLFWYQQALGQGPEFLTYFQNEAQLDKSGLPSDRFFAERPEGSVSTLKIQRTQQEDSAVYLCASSSRTGFNEQFFGPGTRLTVL.

In its sample, this clonotype was seen a few times. V usage is TRBV5-1 and J usage is TRBJ2-7, with D uncertain. This CDR3 region has 11 residues. The V gene's germline CDR1 is SGHRS and CDR2 YFSETQ. Trimming took 5 bases from V and 7 from J, leaving 10 bases between them. The CDR3 here is CASSTPFEQYV. In DNA, the CDR3 is TGCGCCAGCAGTACCCCGTTTGAGCAGTACGTC.

This clonotype was seen more than once but under ten times. The V gene is TRBV12-3 or TRBV12-4, the J gene TRBJ2-1; 9 nucleotides agree with TRBD1. The length of the CDR3 is 14 residues. V gave up 3 bases and J gave up 8 bases; unmatched junction bases: 5. The CDR3, as DNA: TGTGCCAGCAGTTTCGGGACAGGGATGCATGAGCAGTTCTTC. The encoded protein is CASSFGTGMHEQFF.

The chain recombines TRBV6-6 with TRBJ1-2; TRBD1 matches at 7 bases. CDR1 is MNHNY, CDR2 SVGAGI, per germline (reference sequence). This CDR3 has 12 residues. The V segment lost 7 bases and the J segment 4 bases; nucleotides outside the gene matches: 3. The CDR3 DNA follows: TGTGCCAGCACACAGGGGCTCTATGGCTACACCTTC. Its translation: CASTQGLYGYTF.

This clonotype was seen a few times. V usage is TRBV7-9 and J usage is TRBJ2-2; D may be TRBD2 (6 bases). The CDR3 loop spans 18 amino acids. The V gene lost 4 bases and the J gene lost 5 bases, with 23 bases spanning the gap. In germline, CDR1 is SEHNR, CDR2 FQNEAQ (reference sequence). The CDR3 region is CASSSPTQTGLWTGELFF. The CDR3 bases are TGTGCCAGCAGCTCACCGACTCAAACGGGACTCTGGACCGGGGAGCTGTTTTTT.

The rearrangement joins TRBV7-6 to TRBJ2-7; 10 nucleotides align to TRBD1. The CDR3 is 14 residues long. Germline CDR1 reads SGHVS; CDR2 reads FNYEAQ. V trimming: 3 bases; J trimming: 5 bases; junction bases outside the gene matches: 4. The CDR3 reads CASSFSGTGDEQYF. The CDR3 nucleotides are TGTGCCAGCAGCTTTTCCGGGACAGGGGACGAGCAGTACTTC.

At least ten counts were recorded for this clonotype. This chain uses TRBV29-1 with TRBJ2-1; D remains ambiguous. The germline V gene has CDR1 SQVTM and CDR2 ANQGSEA. V gave up 4 bases and J gave up 9 bases, with 7 bases separating them. The length of the CDR3 is 10 residues. CDR3 amino acids: CSVVGSEQFF. CDR3 bases: TGCAGCGTTGTTGGTAGTGAGCAGTTCTTC.

This clonotype was recorded a few times. The rearrangement links TRBV9 to TRBJ1-2; 10 nucleotides agree with TRBD1. Looked up from germline, CDR1 is SGDLS and CDR2 is YYNGEE. Losses at the gene ends were 4 bases for V and 5 bases for J; bases not matched to a gene: 11. This CDR3 has 16 residues. In nucleotides, the CDR3 is TGTGCCAGCAGCCTCCGGGACAGGGGACCTATTTATGGCTACACCTTC. Translated, it gives CASSLRDRGPIYGYTF.

This clonotype was observed at least ten times. The chain recombines TRBV7-9 with TRBJ2-7; no definite D call. The CDR3 covers 13 residues. Trimming left V 2 bases short and J 0 bases short, with 5 bases between. Germline V gene data show CDR1 as SEHNR and CDR2 as FQNEAQ (reference sequence). CDR3 in amino acids: CASSLISSYEQYV. For the CDR3, the DNA is TGTGCCAGCAGCTTAATCAGCTCCTACGAGCAGTACGTC.

This clonotype was counted only a few times. The chain has TRBV19 and TRBJ2-1, with TRBD2 matching 7 bases. CDR3 size: 13 residues. The junction had 4 bases not matched to a gene; V was cut back by 1 base and J by 10 bases. Looked up from germline, CDR1 is LNHDA and CDR2 is SQIVND (reference sequence). CDR3 region: CASSIVSSGEQFF. CDR3 in DNA: TGTGCCAGTAGTATAGTCTCTAGCGGCGAGCAGTTCTTC.

The sample holds a few counts of this clonotype. The V gene is TRBV9, the J gene TRBJ2-7; D is perhaps TRBD2 (6 bases). V lost 0 bases to trimming and J lost 0 bases, with 13 bases between them. The CDR3 spans 16 residues. The germline V gene encodes CDR1 SGDLS and CDR2 YYNGEE. The CDR3 sequence is CASSVGPLASSYEQYF. The CDR3, as DNA: TGTGCCAGCAGCGTAGGGCCCCTAGCGAGCTCCTACGAGCAGTACTTC.